This T cell receptor beta chain was retrieved from a study of early T cells in non-severe SARS-CoV-2 infection. V lost 2 bases and J 5 bases, leaving 10 bases between the germline ends. The CDR3 has 14 amino acids. This clonotype was recorded a few times. Its antigen remains unidentified. Broader study findings: Anti-spike CD8 responses were favored by VDJdb matching, which missed private and CD4 specificities.

Individual cDNA molecules were tagged with unique molecular identifiers. In TCRdb, the 5' RACE reads were re-called with MiXCR into one record per CDR3 protein. The sample has some 76,000 distinct CDR3 sequences, approximately 14% seen once; the top ten hold over 12%. The rearrangement uses TRBV12-3 or TRBV12-4 and TRBJ1-5; no reliable D call. The sample was whole blood. The receptor comes from an adult who was a healthcare worker with PCR-confirmed SARS-CoV-2 infection or an uninfected control (not recorded which). CDR3 sequence: CASSLSPMDQPQHF. In DNA form, the CDR3 reads TGTGCCAGCAGTTTAAGTCCAATGGATCAGCCCCAGCATTTT.